This T cell receptor (beta chain) was identified during a study of T cell repertoires in cytomegalovirus infection. As for the study in general: A matching HLA type, together with CMV infection, was signaled by public TCR beta signatures. General study results and limits: Identification of carriers of CMV plus the relevant HLA was achieved through cumulative public TCR beta family frequency.

One entry per CDR3 protein results from TCRdb running MiXCR on the reads. The top ten hold 31% of the sample, which has about 120,000 distinct CDR3 sequences, 10% seen once. This clonotype was counted many times. Antigen specificity is unknown. The CDR3 consists of 14 residues. Looked up from germline, CDR1 is SEHNR and CDR2 is FQNEAQ (reference sequence). The trim removed 5 bases at V and 3 bases at J, leaving 6 bases unmatched. The V gene is TRBV7-9, the J gene TRBJ1-1, with 7 bases that match TRBD1. Sequencing used PBMCs, sequenced either directly or after in vitro stimulation (not recorded which). The clonotype comes from a human donor in good health (CMV status not recorded). Some clones in this sample may be carry-over from other donors' samples. CDR3 sequence reads: CASSPTGVYTEAFF. The CDR3 nucleotides are TGTGCCAGCAGCCCAACAGGGGTATACACTGAAGCTTTCTTT. Drawing the rest from reference TRBV7-9 and TRBJ1-1, the complete variable domain is DTGVSQNPRHKITKRGQNVTFRCDPISEHNRLYWYRQTLGQGPEFLTYFQNEAQLEKSRLLSDRFSAERPKGSFSTLEIQRTEQGDSAMYLCASSPTGVYTEAFFGQGTRLTVV.